Below, 30 T cell receptor beta chains from the same sample are listed, as sequenced in a study of shared clonotypes between healthy human individuals. This table comes from immunoSEQ multiplex PCR, and its TCRdb copy is limited to in-frame clones, with some not included. Here the sample spans approximately 470,000 clones, 65% to 85% being singletons. Input material: PBMCs. The receptors originated from a middle-aged woman in good health. Some clones in this sample may be carry-over from other donors' samples.

In regard to this clone: Sequence at one end of the junction differs from germline and may be a read error. J is TRBJ2-7 and V is TRBV2; TRBD2 matches 7 bases. The germline V gene has CDR1 SNHLY and CDR2 FYNNEI. The CDR3 loop spans 14 amino acids. The CDR3 DNA sequence: TGTGCCAGCAGTAAAGCGGGGAGTTGGATGGAGCAGTACTTC. It translates to CASSKAGSWMEQYF. Using reference TRBV2 and TRBJ2-7 for the parts outside the CDR3, the full variable domain is EPEVTQTPSHQVTQMGQEVILRCVPISNHLYFYWYRQILGQKVEFLVSFYNNEISEKSEIFDDQFSVERPDGSNFTLKIRSTKLEDSAMYFCASSKAGSWMEQYFGPGTRLTVT.

This CDR3 reads CAWSPAWSYGYTF. The CDR3 DNA follows: TGTGCCTGGAGTCCCGCATGGAGCTATGGCTACACCTTC. The rearrangement uses TRBV30 and TRBJ1-2, with D unresolved. Per germline, CDR1 GTSNPN and CDR2 SVGIG (reference sequence). Trimming cost V 2 bases and J 4 bases, with 11 bases left between them. The CDR3 runs to 13 residues.

This chain joins TRBV6-6 and TRBJ1-6, with D possibly being TRBD1 (6 bases). V was trimmed by 2 bases and J by 8 bases, leaving 13 bases between them. The CDR3 is 15 residues long. The germline V gene has CDR1 MNHNY and CDR2 SVGAGI (reference sequence). The CDR3 bases are TGTGCCAGCAGTTACGGCAGGGGAGGAGATTCACCCCTCCACTTT. This sequence encodes CASSYGRGGDSPLHF.

Many counts were recorded for this clone. Different DNA sequences within this sample yield the same CDR3. This sequence joins TRBV15 and TRBJ2-6; possible D gene TRBD1, 5 bases. Germline values: CDR1 LNHNV, CDR2 YYDKDF (reference sequence). This CDR3 spans 19 amino acids. V was trimmed by 3 bases and J by 0 bases, leaving 18 bases between them. CDR3 sequence: CATSRKRTSDISGANVLTF. For the CDR3, the DNA is TGTGCCACCAGCAGGAAGAGGACATCGGACATCTCTGGGGCCAACGTCCTGACTTTC. The whole variable domain, remainder taken from reference TRBV15 and TRBJ2-6, is DAMVIQNPRYQVTQFGKPVTLSCSQTLNHNVMYWYQQKSSQAPKLLFHYYDKDFNNEADTPDNFQSRRPNTSFCFLDIRSPGLGDTAMYLCATSRKRTSDISGANVLTFGAGSRLTVL.

This chain joins TRBV11-1 and TRBJ1-6; D remains ambiguous. Deletions cut 0 bases from V and 10 bases from J, with 10 bases between. CDR3 length: 14 amino acids. Germline-derived CDR1 and CDR2 are SGHAT and FQDESV (reference sequence). The CDR3: CASSLARAGSPLHF. Here the CDR3 DNA reads TGTGCCAGCAGCTTAGCGAGGGCGGGATCACCCCTCCACTTT.

The CDR3 region is CASTQTGGWGNQPQHF. CDR3 sequence (DNA): TGTGCCAGCACCCAAACAGGGGGCTGGGGCAATCAGCCCCAGCATTTT. This sequence joins TRBV6-6 and TRBJ1-5, with TRBD1 matching 9 bases. V lost 7 bases and J lost 2; bases outside the gene matches: 9. The CDR3 consists of 16 residues. Germline assignment: CDR1 MNHNY and CDR2 SVGAGI (reference sequence).

With regard to this clone: With only one base between it and a far larger clone, this is likely a read error. Within the sample, other DNA sequences also encode this same CDR3. The genes are TRBV5-1 and TRBJ2-7; a weak D match, TRBD2 (5 bases). V was cut by 7 bases and J by 4 bases, with 15 bases left in between. The V gene's germline CDR1 is SGHRS and CDR2 YFSETQ. The CDR3 runs to 13 residues. CDR3: CASGPERAYEQYF. CDR3 bases: TGCGCCAGCGGGCCTGAGAGGGCTTACGAGCAGTACTTC.

The chain carries TRBV7-2 and TRBJ2-2; 8 bases are shared with TRBD2. Looked up from germline, CDR1 is SGHTA and CDR2 is FQGNSA. The CDR3 runs 17 residues. The trim removed 2 bases at V and 2 bases at J, leaving 7 bases unmatched. The CDR3 region is CASSLTPSGPNTGELFF. The CDR3 DNA reads TGTGCCAGCAGCTTAACTCCTAGCGGGCCCAACACCGGGGAGCTGTTTTTT.

A word on this clone: This likely stems from a read error, as it lies one base from a far larger clone. The chain combines TRBV18 with TRBJ2-7; TRBD2 is a possible D gene (6 bases). CDR1 KGHSH and CDR2 LQKENI come from the germline V gene. The CDR3 has 16 residues. CDR3 sequence reads: CANSLGTRTTHYEQYF. The CDR3, as DNA: TGTGCCAACTCACTCGGAACACGGACTACCCACTACGAGCAGTACTTC.

The genes are TRBV11-1 and TRBJ2-3; no firm D call. CDR3 length equals 13 residues. Germline V gene sequence: CDR1 SGHAT, CDR2 FQDESV (reference sequence). Trimming took 3 bases from V and 1 from J, leaving 5 bases between them. For the CDR3, the DNA is TGTGCCAGCAGCTTGGGCGGCACAGATACGCAGTATTTT. Translated, it gives CASSLGGTDTQYF.

Points on this clone: The same CDR3 also results from other DNA sequences found in this sample. This rearrangement joins TRBV19 to TRBJ2-1; 7 bases line up with TRBD2. The length of the CDR3 is 15 residues. CDR1 LNHDA and CDR2 SQIVND come from the germline V gene (reference sequence). V lost 1 base to trimming and J lost 4 bases; unmatched junction nucleotides: 4. Here the CDR3 reads CASSIGLAAYNEQFF. The CDR3 DNA follows: TGTGCCAGTAGTATAGGACTAGCAGCTTACAATGAGCAGTTCTTC.

The rearrangement links TRBV7-8 to TRBJ2-2, with 7 bases matching TRBD1. The CDR3 extends over 15 amino acids. The V gene's germline CDR1 is SGHVS and CDR2 FQNEAQ. The trim removed 5 bases at V and 5 bases at J, leaving 8 bases unmatched. CDR3 sequence (DNA): TGTGCCAGCAGCCTCGGAACGACAGGGACCGGGGAGCTGTTTTTT. Its protein is CASSLGTTGTGELFF.

V gene TRBV4-1 combines with J gene TRBJ1-1; 9 nucleotides line up with TRBD1. V lost 3 bases, J lost 3 bases, and 8 bases stayed unmatched. CDR3 length: 16 amino acids. Germline assignment: CDR1 MGHRA and CDR2 YSYEKL. CDR3 region: CASSQAPGQGHTEAFF. As DNA, the CDR3 is TGCGCCAGCAGCCAGGCTCCGGGACAGGGTCACACTGAAGCTTTCTTT.

The rearrangement joins TRBV11-1 to TRBJ2-1; possible D gene TRBD2, 6 bases. V dropped 5 bases and J dropped 2 bases, with 13 bases sitting between them. The CDR3 loop spans 15 amino acids. The germline CDR1 and CDR2 sequences are SGHAT and FQDESV (reference sequence). DNA of the CDR3: TGTGCCAGCAGCCAAAGCGGGTACCCCTACAATGAGCAGTTCTTC. Its protein product is CASSQSGYPYNEQFF.

A word on this clone: A read error is likely here: a far larger clone is one base away. J is TRBJ2-1 and V is TRBV7-9, with 7 bases identical to TRBD2. Germline loops: CDR1 SEHNR, CDR2 FQNEAQ (reference sequence). After removal of 7 bases from V and 7 bases from J, the junction contained 16 bases not matched to a gene. The CDR3 has 16 amino acids. The CDR3 region is CASNSVGEGRWNEQFF. CDR3 DNA: TGTGCCAGCAACTCGGTTGGGGAGGGCCGGTGGAATGAGCAGTTCTTC.

V is TRBV11-3 and J is TRBJ2-1; no clear D gene. The V end was cut by 0 bases, the J end by 4 bases, with 7 bases between. The CDR3 covers 14 residues. Looked up from germline, CDR1 is SGHNT and CDR2 is YENEEA. CDR3 amino acids: CASSLEGQYNEQFF. The CDR3 nucleotides are TGTGCCAGCAGCTTAGAGGGCCAATACAATGAGCAGTTCTTC.

The genes are TRBV5-1 and TRBJ2-5, with a weak D call TRBD2 (6 bases). Trimming cost V 0 bases and J 1 base, with 13 bases left between them. The length of the CDR3 is 16 residues. Per germline, CDR1 SGHRS and CDR2 YFSETQ. CDR3 amino acids: CASSLVGRGIQETQYF. The CDR3 nucleotides are TGCGCCAGCAGCTTGGTTGGGCGGGGAATCCAAGAGACCCAGTACTTC.

A note on this clone: Only one base separates this from a far larger clonotype, so it likely reflects a read error. The CDR3 region has the DNA TGTGCCAGCAGCCTCAGTTTCCCCGGACCCTTCTACGAGCAGTACTTC. Residues: CASSLSFPGPFYEQYF. The V call is TRBV4-2, the J call TRBJ2-7; D remains unclear. Germline values: CDR1 LGHNA, CDR2 YNFKEQ. CDR3 length: 16 amino acids. Trimming stripped 4 bases from V and 3 bases from J, with 19 bases between.

The rearrangement links TRBV6-6 to TRBJ2-7; tentative D call: TRBD1 (5 bases). This CDR3 is 13 amino acids long. Germline CDR1 and CDR2: MNHNY and SVGAGI (reference sequence). Trimming removed 7 bases from V and 7 bases from J, with 17 bases in between. CDR3: CASTERGLWEQYF. The CDR3 region has the DNA TGTGCCAGCACAGAAAGGGGTCTCTGGGAGCAGTACTTC.

V usage is TRBV28 and J usage is TRBJ2-6; 7 bases fit TRBD1. Losses at the gene ends were 5 bases for V and 3 bases for J; bases not matched to a gene: 4. Germline V CDR1 and CDR2: MDHEN, SYDVKM. CDR3 length: 15 amino acids. CDR3 in amino acids: CASSTTGDGANVLTF. The CDR3 nucleotides read TGTGCCAGCAGTACCACAGGGGATGGGGCCAACGTCCTGACTTTC.

This clone was observed a few times. The V call is TRBV28, the J call TRBJ1-5; 8 bases are shared with TRBD1. The junction had 12 bases not matched to a gene; V was cut back by 5 bases and J by 0 bases. Germline values: CDR1 MDHEN, CDR2 SYDVKM. The CDR3 has 18 residues. CDR3 coding DNA: TGTGCCAGCAGTAGCGACAGGGGACGAACCTATAGCAATCAGCCCCAGCATTTT. It is translated as CASSSDRGRTYSNQPQHF.

Regarding this clone: Other DNA sequences from this sample encode an identical CDR3 as well. This rearrangement joins TRBV5-1 to TRBJ1-1; D unclear. The CDR3 length is 13 residues. Per germline, CDR1 SGHRS and CDR2 YFSETQ. V was clipped by 4 bases and J by 1 base, with 8 bases between them. Written as DNA, the CDR3 is TGCGCCAGCAGCCCCGGGTCGAACACTGAAGCTTTCTTT. Translation gives CASSPGSNTEAFF.

The chain combines TRBV7-9 with TRBJ1-5; tentative D call: TRBD1 (6 bases). This CDR3 comprises 13 residues. V was trimmed by 5 bases and J by 6 bases, leaving 11 bases between them. Germline CDR1 reads SEHNR; CDR2 reads FQNEAQ (reference sequence). CDR3: CASSTGLGQPQHF. Written as DNA, the CDR3 is TGTGCCAGCAGCACAGGGTTAGGTCAGCCCCAGCATTTT.

This clone showed up just once. The chain has TRBV12-5 and TRBJ2-2, with 7 positions matching TRBD2. Per the germline V gene, CDR1 is LGHNT and CDR2 is FRNRAP. There are 15 residues in the CDR3. With V trimmed by 1 base and J by 5 bases, 4 bases remained unmatched. Written as DNA, the CDR3 is TGTGCTAGTGGTTTGGGTAGCGGGCCGACCGGGGAGCTGTTTTTT. Translation: CASGLGSGPTGELFF.

The chain carries TRBV2 and TRBJ2-7; 8 bases are shared with TRBD2. V shed 2 bases and J 6 bases; nucleotides not matched to a gene: 9. This CDR3 has 15 residues. CDR1 SNHLY and CDR2 FYNNEI come from the germline V gene. CDR3 in DNA: TGTGCCAGCAGTGAACAGGGGCTAGCGGGCGGCGAGCAGTACTTC. It specifies CASSEQGLAGGEQYF.

The chain combines TRBV5-8 with TRBJ2-5; D remains ambiguous. The CDR3 has 14 amino acids. The V end was cut by 4 bases, the J end by 5 bases, with 15 bases between. Per the germline V gene, CDR1 is SGHTS and CDR2 is YDEGEE. CDR3: CASSRKGYGETQYF. For the CDR3, the DNA is TGTGCCAGCAGCCGAAAAGGGTATGGCGAGACCCAGTACTTC.

The rearrangement joins TRBV28 to TRBJ1-3; D is undetermined. V was cut by 4 bases and J by 0 bases, with 10 bases left in between. The CDR3 sequence is 15 residues long. The germline V gene encodes CDR1 MDHEN and CDR2 SYDVKM. The CDR3, as DNA: TGTGCCAGCAGTTCGGGGTCAGCCTCTGGAAACACCATATATTTT. It translates to CASSSGSASGNTIYF.

This chain connects TRBV4-2 to TRBJ2-1; 9 nucleotides line up with TRBD1. CDR3 length equals 16 residues. The V and J ends lost 1 base and 5 bases, in that order; junction bases with no gene match: 6. Germline CDR1 reads LGHNA; CDR2 reads YNFKEQ. The CDR3 loop reads CASSQGTGDWNNEQFF. Written as DNA, the CDR3 is TGTGCCAGCAGCCAAGGGACAGGGGATTGGAACAATGAGCAGTTCTTC.

The chain couples TRBV7-9 to TRBJ2-7, with D perhaps TRBD1 (5 bases). Trimming took off 5 bases at V and 3 bases at J, with 14 bases between the two ends. The length of the CDR3 is 14 residues. Germline-derived CDR1 and CDR2 are SEHNR and FQNEAQ (reference sequence). The CDR3 nucleotides are TGTGCCAGCAGCCAAGACAGTCTCATCTACGAGCAGTACTTC. Translation gives CASSQDSLIYEQYF.

On this clone: A read error likely explains this, since a far larger clone differs by one base. V and J are TRBV30 and TRBJ1-6; D is undetermined. Trimming stripped 3 bases from V and 8 bases from J, with 11 bases between. The length of the CDR3 is 13 residues. Germline CDR1 is GTSNPN and CDR2 is SVGIG (reference sequence). The CDR3 reads CAWRRRGYSPLHF. CDR3 DNA: TGTGCCTGGAGGAGAAGAGGGTATTCACCCCTCCACTTT.